The 10 T cell receptor beta chains reported below all come from one sample, sequenced in a study of CD8 T cells in Susac syndrome. RNA in amounts of about 0.5 to 1 ug was reverse transcribed with random hexamers. TCRdb redid the calling of the immunoSEQ multiplex PCR reads with MiXCR, one entry per CDR3 protein. The sample has about 150,000 distinct CDR3 sequences, about 93% seen once. The sequenced material came from CD4+ T cells from PBMCs. These receptors were collected from a human donor with multiple sclerosis.

J is TRBJ1-6 and V is TRBV6-1, with D tentatively TRBD1 (5 bases). Germline CDR1 reads MNHNS; CDR2 reads SASEGT. CDR3 length equals 17 residues. The V and J ends lost 5 bases and 0 bases respectively, with 14 bases between them. The CDR3 DNA is TGTGCCAGCAGTCGGGGACTGCCGAGCTCCTATAATTCACCCCTCCACTTT. This encodes CASSRGLPSSYNSPLHF.

The chain recombines TRBV9 with TRBJ1-2; TRBD1 matches 9 bases. The CDR3 runs 17 residues. Germline CDR1 is SGDLS and CDR2 is YYNGEE. V was clipped by 3 bases and J by 5 bases; unmatched bases: 14. In nucleotides, the CDR3 is TGTGCCAGCAGCGGCGCCGGGACAGGGAGGGATACGTATGGCTACACCTTC. Translated: CASSGAGTGRDTYGYTF.

In its sample, this clonotype was seen once. V gene TRBV2 combines with J gene TRBJ2-1; no definite D call. V gave up 8 bases and J gave up 0 bases, with 11 bases separating them. Germline V gives CDR1 SNHLY, CDR2 FYNNEI. The CDR3 is made up of 14 amino acids. The CDR3, as DNA: TGTGCCAGCGGAGAGGATAGCTCCTACAATGAGCAGTTCTTC. Amino acid sequence: CASGEDSSYNEQFF.

This clonotype came up once. V is TRBV3-1 and J is TRBJ2-7; TRBD2 matches at 8 bases. J gave up 2 bases and V 0 bases, and 12 bases lay outside the gene matches. CDR3 length equals 18 residues. Germline CDR1 LGHDT, CDR2 YNNKEL (reference sequence). The CDR3 coding sequence is TGTGCCAGCAGCCAAGACTGGAGCGGGAGTTTGTCCCCCTACGAGCAGTACTTC. Translating gives CASSQDWSGSLSPYEQYF.

V usage is TRBV3-1 and J usage is TRBJ2-2; 9 bases agree with TRBD2. The J segment lost 7 bases and the V segment lost 5 bases, leaving 5 bases of the junction unmatched. Germline lookup yields CDR1 LGHDT and CDR2 YNNKEL (reference sequence). The CDR3 contains 14 residues. CDR3 DNA: TGTGCCAGCAGCTATCTAGCGGGAATCGGGGAGCTGTTTTTT. It codes for CASSYLAGIGELFF.

In DNA, the CDR3 is TGTGCCAGCAGGCCCGGGACAGACTACGAGCAGTACTTC. Encoded protein: CASRPGTDYEQYF. The genes are TRBV6-2 or TRBV6-3 and TRBJ2-7; TRBD1 matches at 7 bases. Germline values: CDR1 MNHEY, CDR2 SVGEGT. With 6 bases clipped from V and 3 bases from J, the junction kept 5 bases outside the gene matches. There are 13 residues in the CDR3.

V usage is TRBV2 and J usage is TRBJ2-1; 7 bases match TRBD1. This CDR3 is 12 amino acids long. The V gene end was trimmed by 6 bases and the J gene end by 8 bases; junction bases not matched to a gene: 4. Germline values: CDR1 SNHLY, CDR2 FYNNEI. Written as DNA, the CDR3 is TGTGCCAGCAGCAAGACAGGGTATGAGCAGTTCTTC. Translated: CASSKTGYEQFF.

Only one count was recorded for this clonotype. The V and J genes are TRBV5-1 and TRBJ2-2; 7 bases map to TRBD1. Germline V gene data show CDR1 as SGHRS and CDR2 as YFSETQ. J lost 4 bases, V lost 4 bases, and 10 bases had no gene match. The CDR3 contains 16 residues. The DNA for the CDR3 is TGCGCCAGCAGCCTGGTCCTGACAGGGACCACCGGGGAGCTGTTTTTT. Protein sequence: CASSLVLTGTTGELFF.

The V gene is TRBV24-1, the J gene TRBJ1-4; D is unclear. CDR1 and CDR2 from the germline V gene are KGHDR and SFDVKD. CDR3 length equals 16 residues. V shed 2 bases and J shed 7 bases, with 16 bases lying between them. Written as DNA, the CDR3 is TGTGCCACCAGTGATTCGTCAGAAGATTCCCGTGAAAAACTGTTTTTT. Protein sequence: CATSDSSEDSREKLFF.

This clonotype was detected only once. The chain has TRBV5-1 and TRBJ1-1, with D unclear. The CDR3 is 15 amino acids. V lost 4 bases and J 0 bases, leaving 13 bases between the germline ends. Germline values: CDR1 SGHRS, CDR2 YFSETQ. The CDR3 is CASSIGRLMNTEAFF. Here the CDR3 DNA reads TGCGCCAGCAGCATAGGACGACTAATGAACACTGAAGCTTTCTTT. The whole variable domain, filled in from reference TRBV5-1 and TRBJ1-1, reads KAGVTQTPRYLIKTRGQQVTLSCSPISGHRSVSWYQQTPGQGLQFLFEYFSETQRNKGNFPGRFSGRQFSNSRSEMNVSTLELGDSALYLCASSIGRLMNTEAFFGQGTRLTVV.